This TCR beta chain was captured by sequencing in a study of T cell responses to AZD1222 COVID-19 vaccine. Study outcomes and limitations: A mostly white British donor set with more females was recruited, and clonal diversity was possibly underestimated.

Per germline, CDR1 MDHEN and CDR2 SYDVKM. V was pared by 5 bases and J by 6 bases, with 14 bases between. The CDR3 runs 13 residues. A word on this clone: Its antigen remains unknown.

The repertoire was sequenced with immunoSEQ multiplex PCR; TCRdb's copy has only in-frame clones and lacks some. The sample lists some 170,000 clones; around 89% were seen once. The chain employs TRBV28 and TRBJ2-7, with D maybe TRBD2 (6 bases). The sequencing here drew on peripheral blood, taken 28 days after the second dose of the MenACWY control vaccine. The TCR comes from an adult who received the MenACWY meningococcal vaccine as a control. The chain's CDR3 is CASSLPGVGEQYF. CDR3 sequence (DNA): TGTGCCAGCAGTCTTCCGGGGGTAGGCGAGCAGTACTTC.